This TCR beta chain was captured by sequencing in a study of blood T cell repertoires in COVID-19. Study-wide background: The United States, Italy and Spain supplied acute and convalescent COVID-19 samples. The analysed material was cDNA or gDNA that came from T cells, B-cell-depleted T cells, or PBMCs.

Seattle's enrolled individuals joined amid active infection and were then monitored longitudinally. V gave up 8 bases and J gave up 3 bases, with 14 bases separating them. The CDR3 is made up of 14 amino acids. The germline CDR1 and CDR2 sequences are LNHDA and SQIVND (reference sequence). Per the authors' pipeline: Amplification of reference gene primers provided the estimated nucleated cell counts. Produced via immunoSEQ multiplex PCR; TCRdb's table is partial and in-frame only. Clone size and the V and J calls come from that table; the DNA yielded D and trimming. The table includes about 170,000 clones, 70% to 90% detected once.

The clonotype was recovered from an elderly woman with COVID-19, enrolled during active disease. The rearrangement joins TRBV19 to TRBJ2-1, with D maybe TRBD2 (5 bases). Sequences were obtained from peripheral blood. The DNA for the CDR3 is TGTGCCAGTGGAAGCCAGCGGCTCTACAATGAGCAGTTCTTC. Residues: CASGSQRLYNEQFF.